This T cell receptor (beta chain) is drawn from a study of cytomegalovirus exposure and HLA in healthy donors listed by TCRdb under 2017. About the study as a whole: In an earlier analysis of several hundred of the donors, 250 to 350 Gb of sequence data and 100 million or so unique TCR beta sequences from about 180 million T cells were reported. Among 300 to 500 genotyped donors of the cohort, an average of roughly 230,000 unique TCR beta nucleotide sequences was sequenced per donor, of which about 18% were non-productive. Donor age, sex, ethnicity and CMV serostatus were compiled alongside the repertoire data. About 300 gigabases of sequencing data and 70 million to 100 million unique TCR sequences were included in an early release covering about 620 HLA-typed donors. In a later genetic analysis, genome-wide SNP genotypes for about 55% of the roughly 700 donors were used, and that subset was treated as a discovery cohort. The study was designed to test whether signatures of past pathogen exposure could be identified by cataloging public T cell receptors. The number of typed donors differed by locus: about 620-640 for A, B, C, DRB1 and DQB1; roughly 510 for DQA1; 606 for DPA1; and roughly 490 for DPB1. In addition to the first cohort of hundreds of subjects, a separate validation cohort of 120 different subjects was used. An earlier analysis of approximately 640 of the donors applied high-throughput TCR beta sequencing to assess whether each TCR beta V gene segment acted as functional or pseudogenic. Both class I and class II loci were covered by HLA typing, at four-digit resolution. Roughly five DR-DQ haplotypes were handled as single units for association and clustering because linkage in the cohort was strong. The later analysis used no new phenotypic data to find candidate immune exposures, relying instead on TCR beta sequences and their occurrence across donors. Every repertoire in the discovery cohort had been generated on one and the same sequencing platform. Using immunosequencing, the study profiled T cell repertoires from roughly 650 subjects and related those repertoires to cytomegalovirus serostatus. Of the roughly 400 genotyped donors, around 81% fell in the genetic ancestry cluster associated with self-reported Caucasian donors. High-throughput TCR immunosequencing, statistical association of individual TCRs with disease status, and machine learning were combined to predict cytomegalovirus infection status. To study patterns of TCR occurrence, a later analysis re-analyzed previously published TCR beta repertoires from more than 550 donors and added high-resolution HLA genotyping. What the research found in general, with its limitations: The 87-base-pair reads could not distinguish some IMGT-functional V segments, including TRBV6-2 and TRBV6-3, so those segments were excluded. The only immune exposure information available for the cohort was CMV serostatus. Presence/absence analyses assumed roughly uniform sequencing depth across donors, an assumption that may not hold. In vitro tests confirmed that a few of the cytomegalovirus-associated TCR beta chains recognize cytomegalovirus antigens. In this cohort, only TCR beta chains were sequenced, and detectable features were limited by the absence of alpha or paired-chain data. Several of the top co-occurrence clusters appeared to be linked to parvovirus B19, influenza, CMV and Epstein-Barr virus, according to a later analysis. According to the authors, the approach could potentially be generalized to other disease states and immunological phenotypes. A later genetic analysis associated a missense DCLRE1C variant with V-gene and J-gene trimming of TCR beta chains, and an independent cohort replicated the association. A cluster of highly shared sequence variants was judged likely to be a technical artifact of the sequencing pipeline. In a later analysis, most CMV-associated TCR beta chains were found to appear HLA-restricted, with HLA associations seemingly driven largely by CMV exposure. The study gave a list of 150 to 200 TCR beta chains associated with cytomegalovirus. A further reported finding was that TCR beta sequences accurately predicted the HLA-A and HLA-B alleles for most subjects in the first cohort. A later analysis associated roughly 17,000 TCR beta sequences with specific HLA alleles at a false discovery rate of 0.05. Compared with equally common non-associated chains, HLA-associated TCR beta chains in a later analysis were more clonally expanded and had lower generation probabilities. According to a later genetic analysis, donors in an Asian-associated ancestry cluster had fewer N-insertions in productive TCRs than the roughly 700-donor mean. Because counts were too low, about 18 rarely observed V segments, including chromosome 9 orphons, were excluded from the earlier analysis of under 650 of the donors. HLA typing was unavailable for some donors at each locus, so association tests used only the typed subset. When HLA alleles, especially DR and DQ, strongly co-occurred, TCR associations were difficult to assign to individual alleles. While some public TCRs were present in many individuals, most TCR sequences turned up only very rarely across donors. In a later analysis, TCR association rates were found to vary across HLA loci, with the most associated TCRs seen for DRB1 alleles and the fewest for HLA-C alleles. In both the original and validation cohorts, the classifier was reported to diagnose cytomegalovirus status with high specificity and sensitivity. Linkage disequilibrium might explain the correlated functional status among segregating V segments, but an unknown experimental factor could not be excluded. In an earlier analysis of fewer than 700 of the donors, most TCR beta V segments appeared in productive rearrangements about 90% or about 30% of the time, broadly matching IMGT annotations.

Library method: the immunoSEQ multiplex PCR assay. For the multiplex PCR, a mixture combining 60 forward primers for TCR Vbeta segments and 13 reverse primers for TCR Jbeta segments was used. Amplification of the CDR3 region of rearranged TCR beta genes was performed with a multiplex PCR assay on genomic DNA. The Illumina HiSeq System was used to sequence the amplified TCR beta libraries as 87-base-pair reads. From the authors' description of their analysis: A later analysis tallied around 87 million unique TCR beta chains across the 700 or so repertoires, and about 12 million of those chains were shared by two or more donors. Raw reads were error-corrected and collapsed into unique sequences by a nearest-neighbor algorithm in which closely related sequences were merged to remove PCR and sequencing errors. Alignment of CDR3 sequences to IMGT reference sequences was used to assign V, D and J gene segments. For a sequence to be retained, a match of at least six nucleotides to both a V gene segment and a J gene segment was required. Rearrangements were called productive when the CDR3 lacked stop codons and stayed in frame with V and J; all others were non-productive. CDR3 was defined according to IMGT convention as the region running from the second conserved V-encoded cysteine to the conserved J-encoded phenylalanine. Sequences without an unambiguous match to a single V gene segment were excluded from the earlier analysis of several hundred of the donors. In an earlier analysis of 587 of the donors, a V segment was called functional when productive rearrangements were above 56.7%, and segregating when the standard deviation between donors exceeded 5%. A statistical classification framework was developed to diagnose cytomegalovirus status using the catalog of TCR beta chain sequences. A later analysis assigned V and J genes by comparing TCR nucleotide sequences with IMGT/GENE-DB human TR gene sequences. A later analysis assigned CDR3 sequences and most-parsimonious VDJ recombination scenarios with the TCRdist pipeline. A later analysis defined each TCR beta chain by its CDR3 amino acid sequence plus V-gene family, and excluded reads lacking a unique V-gene family. As a way to deal with suspected cross-contamination and a sequencing artifact, a later analysis dropped 450 to 600 nucleotide sequences that were highly shared and had low generation probability. In a later analysis, a clonal expansion index was calculated for each public chain from normalized within-repertoire ranks of inferred template counts. A later analysis computed generation probabilities with a VDJ recombination model fitted to out-of-frame rearrangements, and checked the results against IGoR. Hypergeometric tests were used in a later analysis to score TCR-TCR, TCR-HLA and TCR-CMV co-occurrence, with a repertoire-size bias correction applied to the TCR pairs. False discovery rates were estimated in a later analysis by permuting HLA or CMV assignments 20 times. A later analysis grouped co-occurring TCRs with DBSCAN, adding TCRdist sequence similarity when clustering within HLA-allele-positive subsets. Repertoires with fewer than 30,000 or more than 120,000 public chains, plus five repertoires with anomalous nucleotide sharing, were excluded from co-occurrence clustering. Imported from immuneACCESS, the table was reduced by TCRdb to in-frame sequences with V and J called. These copies leave out some clones; in studies compared against another copy, an unresolved V gene accounts for under half, and the cause of the remainder is not known. V and J calls and clone size are copied from that table; D and trimming were computed from the DNA. The sample table contains around 67,000 clones; only one count was recorded for roughly 66% of them. Approximately 3% of the sample comes from the top ten.

This clone was recorded only once. This receptor's antigen is unknown. There are no base qualities to consult, and no much larger clone falls within one base. The V end loses 5 bases and the J end loses 4 bases, and a stretch of 20 bases separates them. Based on the germline V gene (reference sequence), the CDR1 and CDR2 sequences are LNHDA and SQIVND. The CDR3 starts with the cysteine, ends with the phenylalanine, and has 16 residues. The entry retains the CDR3 DNA only, 48 bases that are in frame from base 1. The cohort consisted of some 670 healthy bone marrow donors. All cohort members were sampled while nominally healthy, although unrecorded immune exposures were likely present. The donor was CMV seronegative and belonged to the group of 350 or so seronegative cohort members. A peripheral blood sample was collected from each donor, and TCR beta sequencing was performed on peripheral blood mononuclear cells. Genomic DNA extraction from the blood cell samples was performed with the Qiagen DNeasy Blood Extraction Kit.

The rearrangement joined TRBV19 to TRBJ2-5; TRBD1 might be the D gene, on 6 matching bases. The clonotype comes from a woman aged 45-60 years in good health and CMV-seronegative. Material for sequencing was PBMCs. CDR3 reads: CASSGAQGRVGETQYF. The DNA sequence reads TGTGCCAGTAGTGGCGCCCAGGGGCGAGTGGGAGAGACCCAGTACTTC.